This TCR beta chain stems from a study of CD8+ T cells in alopecia areata (dated by TCRdb to between 2017 and 2018). Background on the whole study: The treated patients, all with moderate-to-severe alopecia areata, were enrolled in an open-label pilot trial of oral tofacitinib given at 5 to 10 mg twice daily. Patients stayed on tofacitinib for 6 to 18 months and then had 6 months of follow-up off drug so that delayed response and recurrence could be assessed. Disease severity in treated patients was measured with the SALT score, which quantifies the percentage of affected scalp surface area. High-throughput TCRbeta sequencing was used to examine T cell clonal expansion in alopecia areata in both the C3H/HeJ mouse model and human patients. Human TCRbeta sequencing covered scalp tissue and sorted CD4+ and CD8+ peripheral blood T cells from patchy and totalis/universalis alopecia areata patients and healthy controls. Patients on tofacitinib were biopsied at baseline and after 4 and 24 weeks of treatment, and several of the patients also had a later scalp biopsy. Scalp clonality was compared across normal scalp (n=4), patchy alopecia areata scalp (n=8), and alopecia totalis/universalis scalp (n=8). The RNA source kit depended on sample type: the PAXgene miRNA kit for fixed scalp, the miRNeasy kit for PBMCs, and the RNeasy kit for mouse skin. TCRbeta CDR3 regions were amplified by immunoSEQ multiplex PCR with 35 Vbeta forward and 13 Jbeta reverse primers.

Library construction relied on the immunoSEQ multiplex PCR assay. RNA was extracted from all samples and reverse transcribed into cDNA, which served as template for TCR sequencing. First-strand cDNA was synthesized using SuperScript III with a 2:1 mix of oligo-dT and random hexamers. A synthetic immune receptor repertoire was used to assess amplification bias, and residual bias was removed computationally. In the original analysis: After raw reads were preprocessed to remove errors, the CDR3 was defined following IMGT conventions as running from the conserved cysteine to phenylalanine. Clonality was computed by normalizing Shannon entropy by log2 of the number of productive unique TCRs and subtracting the result from 1. CD4 or CD8 identity of scalp clones was inferred by cross-referencing scalp TCRbeta sequences with sorted blood CD4 and CD8 repertoires. This is the immuneACCESS table as TCRdb keeps it, with only in-frame sequences that have V and J called. A part of the clones is gone; compared with another copy, unresolved V genes explain less than half, and the rest is unexplained. The V and J calls and clone size were taken over from that table, and D and trimming were inferred from the DNA. Present in this sample are 200,000 to 250,000 clones, around 66% of which were seen just once. Jointly, the top ten make up roughly 4.2% of the sample.

The time point label of this sample denotes: about 4 weeks on oral tofacitinib. The treatment or condition tag for this specimen amounts to: oral pan-JAK inhibitor, 5-10 mg twice daily. Peripheral blood and lesional scalp punch biopsies were obtained from patients with alopecia areata. PBMCs were isolated by density centrifugation and stained for CD3, CD4 and CD8, after which CD4+ and CD8+ T cells were sorted on a FACSAria. Beyond this particular receptor, the publication reports: Compared with mice, TCR sequences shared between patients were less clear, possibly partly because of HLA diversity across the patient population. Because the treated cohort was small and had just a single nonresponder, larger studies are needed to establish links between baseline CD8+ expansion and response. Compared with normal scalp, lesional scalp, particularly in alopecia totalis/universalis, had higher clonality and more expanded CD8+ clones, which suggests antigenic drive. Many expanded lesional clones were found to persist in scalp and blood during tofacitinib treatment, and relapse after treatment cessation may be partly explained by this persistence. With tofacitinib, both scalp clonality and the number of expanded CD8+ clones among the top 100 scalp clones went down significantly. Unlike mouse skin, which is dominated by gammadelta T cells, normal human skin has resident alphabeta T cells that are also sequenced, and this complicates analysis of the scalp TCR repertoire.

About this clone: No antigen is known for it. No much larger clone exists at a distance of one base, and base qualities are not known.

The TCR sequence derives from a human donor with alopecia areata. This specimen consisted of CD4+ T cells sorted from blood, obtained at week 4, from a patient treated with tofacitinib.

The CDR3 in this case is CASSPRDSFGELFF. The nucleotide sequence is given as TGTGCCAGCAGCCCACGGGACAGCTTCGGGGAGCTGTTTTTT. In this chain, TRBV5-4 is recombined with TRBJ2-2, with 7 central nucleotides matching TRBD1. The V end gives up 4 bases and the J end 7 bases, leaving 7 bases in the junction not matched to a gene. The germline V gene encodes CDR1 SGHNT and CDR2 YYREEE (reference sequence). The CDR3 runs 14 residues from the cysteine to the phenylalanine. Of the read, only the CDR3 DNA is kept; its 42 bases are in frame from base 1.